This T cell receptor (beta chain) emerged from a study of blood T cell repertoires in COVID-19. The trim removed 0 bases at V and 3 bases at J, leaving 2 bases unmatched. Per the germline V gene, CDR1 is ENHRY and CDR2 is SYGVKD. CDR3 size: 15 residues. Measured with immunoSEQ multiplex PCR; TCRdb has only the in-frame clones, and not every one. The sample shows approximately 80,000 clones, over 65% of them seen only once. The TCR sequence derives from a man aged 50 to 59 with active or convalescent COVID-19. Sequences were obtained from peripheral blood. The gene calls are TRBV10-3 and TRBJ2-5; 9 positions agree with TRBD2. DNA of the CDR3: TGTGCCATCAGTGAGTCTAGCGGGGGAAAAGAGACCCAGTACTTC. The encoded protein is CAISESSGGKETQYF.